Presented here are 13 T cell receptor beta chains from one specimen sequenced in a study of radiotherapy plus CTLA-4 blockade in lung cancer. The method was immunoSEQ multiplex PCR; TCRdb's version includes in-frame clones alone and lacks a portion of them. The sample lists tens of thousands of clones, around 85% occurring once. This sample comprised peripheral blood, obtained from a patient treated with radiotherapy plus ipilimumab. These receptors came from a human donor with non-small cell lung cancer who had a partial response to radiotherapy plus ipilimumab.

The chain has TRBV10-3 and TRBJ2-7; D may be TRBD1 (6 bases). CDR1 is ENHRY and CDR2 is SYGVKD in the germline V gene. The CDR3 has 13 amino acids. Deletions cut 6 bases from V and 2 bases from J, with 11 bases between. The CDR3 protein is CAIRERQAYEQYF. The CDR3 region has the DNA TGTGCCATCAGGGAAAGACAGGCCTACGAGCAGTACTTC.

This rearrangement joins TRBV10-3 to TRBJ1-2; 10 nucleotides align to TRBD1. V lost 6 bases to trimming and J lost 4 bases; unmatched junction nucleotides: 2. Germline V gives CDR1 ENHRY, CDR2 SYGVKD. The CDR3 sequence is 13 residues long. CDR3 region: CAIRGQGSYGYTF. The CDR3 DNA follows: TGTGCCATCAGGGGACAGGGGTCCTATGGCTACACCTTC.

V is TRBV10-3 and J is TRBJ1-5; D is possibly TRBD1 (6 bases). Germline V gene sequence: CDR1 ENHRY, CDR2 SYGVKD. Deletions cut 5 bases from V and 2 bases from J, with 10 bases between. This CDR3 comprises 14 residues. CDR3 coding DNA: TGTGCCATCAGTACAGGGTCTGGCAATCAGCCCCAGCATTTT. Residues: CAISTGSGNQPQHF.

The chain has TRBV2 and TRBJ2-6; 7 positions agree with TRBD1. Trimming removed 5 bases from V and 0 bases from J; junction bases left unmatched: 10. This CDR3 has 18 amino acids. The germline V gene encodes CDR1 SNHLY and CDR2 FYNNEI. The CDR3 region is CASSPRTGTISGANVLTF. The CDR3 region has the DNA TGTGCCAGCAGTCCTCGGACAGGAACCATCTCTGGGGCCAACGTCCTGACTTTC.

This chain links TRBV5-1 with TRBJ2-3; TRBD1 aligns across 7 bases. This CDR3 has 14 residues. Germline V gene data show CDR1 as SGHRS and CDR2 as YFSETQ. Losses at the gene ends were 3 bases for V and 0 bases for J; bases not matched to a gene: 1. The CDR3 coding sequence is TGCGCCAGCAGCTCGGGACAGAGCACAGATACGCAGTATTTT. This encodes CASSSGQSTDTQYF.

This chain connects TRBV6-1 to TRBJ2-3, with 7 bases matching TRBD1. V was pared by 4 bases and J by 2 bases, with 6 bases of the junction left unmatched. Per germline, CDR1 MNHNS and CDR2 SASEGT. There are 15 residues in the CDR3. CDR3 nucleotides: TGTGCCAGCAGTGGACAGGGCCAATACACAGATACGCAGTATTTT. Translated, it gives CASSGQGQYTDTQYF.

The chain is built from TRBV11-1 and TRBJ2-1; a possible D gene is TRBD1 (6 bases). Germline V gene lookup returns CDR1 SGHAT and CDR2 FQDESV (reference sequence). CDR3 length equals 16 residues. V dropped 4 bases and J dropped 2 bases, with 15 bases sitting between them. This CDR3 reads CASSSSGNRAYNEQFF. The CDR3 bases are TGTGCCAGCAGCTCAAGTGGGAACAGGGCCTACAATGAGCAGTTCTTC.

This clone was detected only once. The V and J genes are TRBV7-2 and TRBJ2-3; unclear D gene. Looked up from germline, CDR1 is SGHTA and CDR2 is FQGNSA. This CDR3 region has 15 residues. The ends were cut back, 5 bases at V and 2 bases at J, with 14 bases in the middle. CDR3 amino acids: CASSLGGRNTDTQYF. The DNA of the CDR3 is TGTGCCAGCAGCCTAGGTGGCAGGAACACAGATACGCAGTATTTT.

The chain employs TRBV6-5 and TRBJ2-3; D call uncertain. CDR1 and CDR2 from the germline V gene are MNHEY and SVGAGI. Trimming cost V 0 bases and J 0 bases, with 4 bases left between them. CDR3 length equals 14 residues. CDR3 protein: CASSYSGSTDTQYF. In DNA, the CDR3 is TGTGCCAGCAGTTACTCGGGCAGCACAGATACGCAGTATTTT.

This chain uses TRBV18 with TRBJ2-2, with 7 bases fitting TRBD1. The germline V gene has CDR1 KGHSH and CDR2 LQKENI. After removal of 1 base from V and 6 bases from J, the junction contained 8 bases not matched to a gene. The CDR3 spans 16 residues. The CDR3 coding sequence is TGTGCCAGCTCACCACTTGAGACAGGGTTTGCCGGGGAGCTGTTTTTT. Its translation: CASSPLETGFAGELFF.

V and J are TRBV19 and TRBJ1-1; the D is unclear. CDR1 and CDR2 (germline): LNHDA, SQIVND (reference sequence). The CDR3 is 12 amino acids. V lost 6 bases to trimming and J lost 8 bases, with 13 bases between them. The CDR3 bases are TGTGCCAGTAGGGTGCCGGGGAAGGAAGCTTTCTTT. This encodes CASRVPGKEAFF.

The chain is built from TRBV10-1 and TRBJ1-1, with D unclear. This CDR3 comprises 14 residues. In germline, CDR1 is WNHNN, CDR2 SYGVQD (reference sequence). V lost 0 bases, J lost 0 bases, and 5 bases lay in between. Here the CDR3 reads CASSESTVNTEAFF. The DNA for the CDR3 is TGCGCCAGCAGTGAGTCCACGGTGAACACTGAAGCTTTCTTT.

The CDR3 DNA reads as TGTGCCAGTAGTAACGCAGGATTAGCCAAAAACATTCAGTACTTC. Protein product: CASSNAGLAKNIQYF. The rearrangement uses TRBV19 and TRBJ2-4; no firm D call. CDR1 and CDR2 from the germline V gene are LNHDA and SQIVND (reference sequence). V lost 4 bases, J lost 0 bases, and 10 bases lay in between. CDR3 length: 15 residues.